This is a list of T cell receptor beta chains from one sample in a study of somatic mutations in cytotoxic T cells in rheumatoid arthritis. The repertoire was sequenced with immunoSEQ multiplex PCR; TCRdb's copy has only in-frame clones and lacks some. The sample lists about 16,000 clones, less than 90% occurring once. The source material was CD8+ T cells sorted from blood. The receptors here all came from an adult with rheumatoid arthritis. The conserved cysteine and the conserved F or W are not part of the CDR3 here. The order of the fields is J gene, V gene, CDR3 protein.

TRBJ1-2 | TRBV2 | ASSVGTAYGYT
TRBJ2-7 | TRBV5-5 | ASSLGFGDSSYEQY
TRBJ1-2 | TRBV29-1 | SVEAPFKGVYGYT
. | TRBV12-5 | ASDTGTGPSYEQY
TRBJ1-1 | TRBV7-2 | ASSLVDSNEAF
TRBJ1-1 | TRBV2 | ASSEVTGTEAF
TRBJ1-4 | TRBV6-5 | ASSYGRDSYNEKLF
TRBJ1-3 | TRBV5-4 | ASSLAGSGNTIY
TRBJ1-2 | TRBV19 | ASSAPRGHNYGYT
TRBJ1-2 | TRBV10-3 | AISEFKGANYGYT
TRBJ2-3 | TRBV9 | ASSPPTDTQY
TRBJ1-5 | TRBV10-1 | ASSEGFSGDQQPQH
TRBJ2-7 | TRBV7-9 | ASSLTGRPYEQY
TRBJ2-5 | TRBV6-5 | ASSSTSKETQY
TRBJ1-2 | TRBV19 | ASSPGGQGRYGYT
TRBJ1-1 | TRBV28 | ASSTGFMSTEAF
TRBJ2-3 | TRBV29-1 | SVEDLRHLSTDTQY
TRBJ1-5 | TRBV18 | ASSPVALWDQPQH
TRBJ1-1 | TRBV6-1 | ASTEGTRTEAF
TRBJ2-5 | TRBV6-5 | ASIGTSWETQY
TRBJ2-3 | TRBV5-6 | ASSSYTSTDTQY
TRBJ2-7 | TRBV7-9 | ASSLVSGEQY
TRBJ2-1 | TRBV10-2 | ASSRLAGGPHNEQF
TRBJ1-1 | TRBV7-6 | ASSLAAGPVTEAF
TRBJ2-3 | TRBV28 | ASSHGTGRTDTQY
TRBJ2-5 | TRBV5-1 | ASSSEDRVGAQY
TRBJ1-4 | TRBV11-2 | ASSLGGATNEKLF
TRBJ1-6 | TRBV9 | ASSEDVSSYNSPLH
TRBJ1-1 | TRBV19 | ASSISWGTEAF
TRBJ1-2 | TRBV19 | ASEGYT
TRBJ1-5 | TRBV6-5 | ASRGQGKGNQPQH
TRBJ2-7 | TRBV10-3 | AISPGTGPNEQY
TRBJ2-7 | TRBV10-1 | ASSDGGAWEQY
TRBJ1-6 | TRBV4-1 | ASSSGTGYNSPLH
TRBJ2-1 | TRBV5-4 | ASSLGGGTPYNEQF
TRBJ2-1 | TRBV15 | ATSRDRDRGLDEQF
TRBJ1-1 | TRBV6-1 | ASSVAGQRHMGPNTEAF
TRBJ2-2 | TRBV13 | ASSLGQGAGELF